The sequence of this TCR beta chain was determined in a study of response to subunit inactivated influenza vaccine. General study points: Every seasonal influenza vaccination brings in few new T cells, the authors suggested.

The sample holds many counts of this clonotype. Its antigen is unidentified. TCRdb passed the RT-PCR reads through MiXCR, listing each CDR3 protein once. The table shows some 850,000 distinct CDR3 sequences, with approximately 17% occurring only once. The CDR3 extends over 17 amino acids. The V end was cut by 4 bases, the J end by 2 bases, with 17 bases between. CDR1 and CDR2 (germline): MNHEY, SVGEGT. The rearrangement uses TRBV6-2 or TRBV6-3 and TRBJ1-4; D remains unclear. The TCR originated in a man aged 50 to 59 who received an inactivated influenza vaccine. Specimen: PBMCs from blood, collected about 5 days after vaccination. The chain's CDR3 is CASSSPSTNSTNEKLFF. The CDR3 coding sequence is TGTGCCAGCAGTTCCCCCAGCACGAATTCCACTAATGAAAAACTGTTTTTT.